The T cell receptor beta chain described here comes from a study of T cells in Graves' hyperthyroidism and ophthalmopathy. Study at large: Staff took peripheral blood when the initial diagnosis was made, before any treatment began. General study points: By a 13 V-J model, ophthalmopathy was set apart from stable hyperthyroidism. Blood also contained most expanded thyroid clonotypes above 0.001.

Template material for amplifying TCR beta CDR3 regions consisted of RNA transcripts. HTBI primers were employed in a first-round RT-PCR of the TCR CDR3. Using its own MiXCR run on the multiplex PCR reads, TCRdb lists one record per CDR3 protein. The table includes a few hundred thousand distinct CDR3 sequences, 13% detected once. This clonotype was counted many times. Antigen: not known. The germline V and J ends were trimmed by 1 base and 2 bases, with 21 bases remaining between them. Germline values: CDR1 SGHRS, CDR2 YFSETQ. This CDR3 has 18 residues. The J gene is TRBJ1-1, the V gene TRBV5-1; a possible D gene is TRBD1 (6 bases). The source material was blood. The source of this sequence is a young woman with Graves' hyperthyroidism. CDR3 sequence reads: CASSLLGAHQRPNTEAFF. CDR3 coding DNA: TGCGCCAGCAGCTTGTTGGGGGCGCATCAACGCCCAAACACTGAAGCTTTCTTT.